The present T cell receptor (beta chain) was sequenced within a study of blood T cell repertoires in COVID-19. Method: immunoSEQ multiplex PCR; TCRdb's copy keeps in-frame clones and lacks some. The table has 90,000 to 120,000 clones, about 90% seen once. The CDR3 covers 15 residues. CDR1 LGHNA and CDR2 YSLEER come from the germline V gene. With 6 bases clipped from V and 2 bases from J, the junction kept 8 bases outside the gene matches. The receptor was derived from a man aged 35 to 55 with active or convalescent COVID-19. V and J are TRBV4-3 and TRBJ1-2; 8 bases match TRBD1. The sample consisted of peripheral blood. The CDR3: CASRKAGGANYGYTF. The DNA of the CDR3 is TGCGCCAGCAGAAAAGCAGGGGGCGCAAACTATGGCTACACCTTC.